This TCR beta chain was observed in a study of blood T cell repertoires in COVID-19. At the level of the study: Sources were T cells, B-cell-depleted T cells, or PBMCs; the material itself was cDNA or gDNA.

This CDR3 is 16 amino acids long. The V gene end was trimmed by 3 bases and the J gene end by 0 bases; junction bases not matched to a gene: 0. Germline loops: CDR1 MDHEN, CDR2 SYDVKM. Per the original methods: The assay estimated nucleated cells by amplifying reference gene primers. Profiled with immunoSEQ multiplex PCR; TCRdb holds only in-frame clones, not every one. V and J calls and clone size follow that table, whereas D and trimming were derived from the DNA. The table has hundreds of thousands of clones, 75% to 90% seen once. This study enrolled people aged roughly 18 to 90 from under 25 US geographic areas.

The rearrangement uses TRBV28 and TRBJ1-6; 9 bases fit TRBD1. The sample taken for sequencing was PBMCs or T cells enriched from blood (not recorded which). The sequence was collected from a woman in her 40s who had recovered from COVID-19. CDR3 amino acids: CASSLGQGSYNSPLHF. The CDR3 DNA reads as TGTGCCAGCAGTTTGGGACAGGGCTCCTATAATTCACCCCTCCACTTT.